The present T cell receptor (beta chain) was sequenced within a study of blood T cell repertoires in COVID-19. As for the study in general: Some COVID-19 samples were acute and others convalescent; all came from the United States, Italy and Spain. Sample material is recorded as cDNA or gDNA derived from T cells, B-cell-depleted T cells, or PBMCs.

Per the original data handling: Estimation of nucleated cell counts was performed using reference gene primer amplification. Assay used: immunoSEQ multiplex PCR; TCRdb lists only in-frame clones, some missing. Clone size and V and J calls were adopted from that table, with D and trimming inferred from the DNA. The sample carries around 100,000 clones, around 87% recorded once. Germline V gives CDR1 SGHTA, CDR2 FQGTGA. Losses at the gene ends were 5 bases for V and 2 bases for J; bases not matched to a gene: 4. The CDR3 runs 14 residues. The clonotype was recovered from a woman over 75 with acute or convalescent COVID-19. Sequencing was performed on peripheral blood. The J gene is TRBJ2-3, the V gene TRBV7-3, with 7 bases that match TRBD2. The CDR3 bases are TGTGCCAGCAGCACCAGCGGGGCCACAGATACGCAGTATTTT. Protein sequence: CASSTSGATDTQYF.